The clone carrying this T cell receptor beta chain was observed at least ten times. Its specificity is unknown. This sample stems from a study of molecular identifiers for immune sequencing clone quantification. Study results and caveats: A single cell's spiked Jurkat TCR RNA was reportedly detectable among about a million naive cells. Clone sizes that are highly expanded could be underestimated when identical TCR molecules share a barcode.

From germline, CDR1 is MNHEY and CDR2 SMNVEV (reference sequence). CDR3 length: 18 amino acids. V shed 0 bases, J shed 0 bases, and the junction held 8 bases outside the gene matches. Making the bulk TCR libraries relied on previously described methods and listed TCR primers. TCRdb fed the PCR reads into MiXCR, producing one record per CDR3 protein. The sample lists about 640,000 distinct CDR3 sequences, nearly 20% seen once, with 0.85% to 0.9% in the top ten. Sorting isolated naive CD8 T cells as CD8+CD4-CCR7+CD45RA+ events. Sequenced: naive CD8+ T cells from blood, with Jurkat cell RNA spiked in. Described subset: FACS-sorted CD8+CD4-CCR7+CD45RA+ naive T cells. The chain employs TRBV27 and TRBJ1-5, with 7 bases lining up with TRBD1. The receptor was derived from a human donor in good health. Some libraries in this study had Jurkat cell RNA spiked in. This CDR3 reads CASSLSGQPSYSNQPQHF. CDR3 coding DNA: TGTGCCAGCAGTTTATCGGGACAGCCTTCCTATAGCAATCAGCCCCAGCATTTT.